The TCR beta chain under discussion was sequenced for a study of blood T cell repertoires in COVID-19 (dated by TCRdb to 2020 to 2022). Regarding the complete study: The collaborator samples originated in the United States, Italy and Spain and spanned the acute and convalescent phases of COVID-19. The prospective study material was composed of cDNA or gDNA derived from T cells, B-cell-depleted T cells, or PBMCs. Subjects who had been exposed to COVID-19, were actively infected with it, or had recovered from it provided the deeply sampled blood TCRbeta repertoires that made up the dataset. The repertoires were released in a freely available public database meant as a resource for research on the immune response to SARS-CoV-2. Samples were obtained from the ongoing ImmuneRACE study (first 160 participants) and from some 1,200 subjects provided by 6 global collaborators. Nearly every sample came with metadata listing a de-identified subject ID, COVID-19 status, age in years and sex. Where HLA class I and class II types were available, the types were taken from metadata supplied by the sample provider, not from assay-based typing. Here is what the overall study found, with its caveats: The quantity of clinical and demographic metadata differed by source and by participant and was supplied without curation.

From a lookup of the germline V gene (reference sequence), CDR1 and CDR2 are LNHNV and YYDKDF. The CDR3 spans 16 residues, from the cysteine through the phenylalanine. Left in the record is the CDR3 DNA by itself, 48 bases read in frame from the first base. Compared with germline, V lacks 1 base and J lacks 5 bases; bases without a gene match: 7. Enrolling through a virtual design, the prospective study's participants ranged in age from roughly 18 to 100 years and lived across roughly 23 United States geographic areas. In the prospective study, cohorts were assigned on the basis of participant-reported clinical history obtained from a screening survey and a study questionnaire. Recovered participants in ImmuneRACE Cohort 3 were defined as having two consecutive negative NP/OP PCR tests, clearance from a healthcare professional, or resolution of symptoms. In the prospective study, whole blood, serum and a nasopharyngeal or oropharyngeal swab were collected from each participant by mobile phlebotomists. Participants in the prospective study had the option to provide additional blood draws and questionnaires over an approximately 2-month period. Prospective study blood samples were shipped either frozen or at room temperature before DNA extraction.

This clone has just one count. No antigen is known for it. No qualities accompany the bases; no much larger clone lies one base away. TCRbeta CDR3 regions were amplified from genomic DNA using the immunoSEQ Assay, a bias-controlled multiplex PCR. The original pipeline was this. Within the assay, amplification of reference gene primers was used to estimate how many nucleated cells each sample contained. To quantify the absolute abundance of each unique TCRbeta CDR3 rearrangement, sequence reads were collapsed and filtered. Productive Simpson clonality was computed per sample as the square root of Simpson's diversity index over productive rearrangements. TCRdb retrieved this table from immuneACCESS and kept in-frame rearrangements only. Not all clones are present; in checked studies, unresolved V genes account for under half, and no reason is known for the remainder. That table supplies the V and J calls and clone size; D and trimming were determined from the DNA. The sample table shows about 370,000 clones, and roughly nine tenths are seen once. The biggest ten clones account for less than 1.2% of the sample.

This sequence uses TRBV15 and TRBJ2-1, and 8 junction bases match TRBD2. Specimen: PBMCs or T cells enriched from blood (not recorded which). This receptor was taken from a man younger than 35 who had recovered from COVID-19. The DNA is as follows: TGTGCCACCAGCAGAGCCTCAGCGGGAGACAACAATGAGCAGTTCTTC. It translates to CATSRASAGDNNEQFF.